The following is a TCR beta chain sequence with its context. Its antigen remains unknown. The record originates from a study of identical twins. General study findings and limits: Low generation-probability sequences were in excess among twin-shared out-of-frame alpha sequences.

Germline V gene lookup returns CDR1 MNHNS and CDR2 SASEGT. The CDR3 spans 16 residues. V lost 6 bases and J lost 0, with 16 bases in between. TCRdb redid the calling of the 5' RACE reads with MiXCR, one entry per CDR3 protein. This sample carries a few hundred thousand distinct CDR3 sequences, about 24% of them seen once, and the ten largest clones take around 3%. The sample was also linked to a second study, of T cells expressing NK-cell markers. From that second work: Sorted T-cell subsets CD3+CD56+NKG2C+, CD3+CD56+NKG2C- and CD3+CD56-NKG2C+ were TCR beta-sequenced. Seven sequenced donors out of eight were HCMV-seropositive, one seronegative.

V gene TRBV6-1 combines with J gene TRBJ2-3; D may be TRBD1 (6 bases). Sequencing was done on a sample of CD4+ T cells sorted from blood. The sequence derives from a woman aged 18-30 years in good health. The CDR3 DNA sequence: TGTGCCAGCAGCTGGTCCGGGACAACTAGCACAGATACGCAGTATTTT. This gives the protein CASSWSGTTSTDTQYF.